This TCR beta chain was recorded in a study of T cells in Graves' hyperthyroidism and ophthalmopathy. Regions amplified from RNA transcripts were the TCR beta CDR3 regions. TCR CDR3 regions were first amplified by RT-PCR with HTBI primers. TCRdb re-derived calls from the multiplex PCR reads in MiXCR, one entry per CDR3 protein. The sample lists 40,000 or so distinct CDR3 sequences, about 49% occurring once. The length of the CDR3 is 16 residues. Unmatched junction bases numbered 9, after V lost 1 base and J lost 4 bases. Germline CDR1 reads SGDLS; CDR2 reads YYNGEE. The sample was blood. This sequence was found in a woman aged 50 to 65 with Graves' hyperthyroidism that later progressed to Graves' ophthalmopathy. The rearrangement joins TRBV9 to TRBJ2-3; 7 bases are a match to TRBD2. CDR3 protein: CASSVYGGGPSDTQYF. Here the CDR3 DNA reads TGTGCCAGCAGCGTATATGGGGGAGGGCCTTCAGATACGCAGTATTTT.